This entry features one T cell receptor (beta chain) sequence. Its cognate antigen is unknown. Library preparation for TCR beta used quantitative 5'-RACE with molecular barcodes. TCRdb fed the 5' RACE reads into MiXCR, producing one record per CDR3 protein. The sample holds 100,000 or so distinct CDR3 sequences, approximately 8.9% seen once. The sample is drawn from a study of CD8 T cells in ankylosing spondylitis. Study conclusions and caveats: With a CD8+ phenotype, disease-linked clones were relatively rare in peripheral blood. A subset of motif variants has previously been described in the synovial fluid and blood of reactive arthritis. Several highly homologous variants made up a TCR beta motif, and this motif appeared characteristic of ankylosing spondylitis blood.

The length of the CDR3 is 10 residues. Deletions cut 7 bases from V and 7 bases from J, with 7 bases between. The V gene's germline CDR1 is SNHLY and CDR2 FYNNEI. Sequenced sample: blood, either unsorted or a sorted T cell fraction (not recorded which). V gene TRBV2 combines with J gene TRBJ1-2, with D possibly TRBD1 on 5 matching bases. This receptor was taken from a male donor with ankylosing spondylitis. CDR3 residues: CASTGSGYTF. CDR3 bases: TGTGCCAGCACAGGGAGTGGCTACACCTTC.